This T cell receptor (beta chain) was captured by sequencing in a study of Ad26.COV2.S vaccination and SARS-CoV-2 variants. Findings and caveats of the study: Breadth and depth estimates from TCRs may understate total T cell responses. Placebo recipients trailed vaccine recipients in spike-specific TCR breadth.

The protocol was immunoSEQ multiplex PCR, while the TCRdb copy is restricted to in-frame clones and leaves out a portion. The data hold about 350,000 clones, with around 89% observed a single time. For this clone: What it recognizes is unknown.

Treatment indicated: some 20 received Ad26.COV2.S at low or high dose, single or two shots; about 5 received placebo; per-sample allocation not given. Collection of the samples took place on day 63 after the first injection of vaccine or placebo. CDR1 is MDHEN, CDR2 SYDVKM, per germline. Trimming pared 2 bases from V and 3 bases from J, leaving 14 bases between. The CDR3 is 17 residues long. The chain is built from TRBV28 and TRBJ2-6, with D possibly TRBD1 on 5 matching bases. The sequencing used peripheral blood, collected in a trial of Ad26.COV2.S vaccine versus placebo. The sequence came from a person aged 18-65 years who received the Ad26.COV2.S COVID-19 vaccine or a placebo. The chain's CDR3 is CASSLRIFRVGANVLTF. For the CDR3, the DNA is TGTGCCAGCAGTTTACGAATATTCAGGGTTGGGGCCAACGTCCTGACTTTC.